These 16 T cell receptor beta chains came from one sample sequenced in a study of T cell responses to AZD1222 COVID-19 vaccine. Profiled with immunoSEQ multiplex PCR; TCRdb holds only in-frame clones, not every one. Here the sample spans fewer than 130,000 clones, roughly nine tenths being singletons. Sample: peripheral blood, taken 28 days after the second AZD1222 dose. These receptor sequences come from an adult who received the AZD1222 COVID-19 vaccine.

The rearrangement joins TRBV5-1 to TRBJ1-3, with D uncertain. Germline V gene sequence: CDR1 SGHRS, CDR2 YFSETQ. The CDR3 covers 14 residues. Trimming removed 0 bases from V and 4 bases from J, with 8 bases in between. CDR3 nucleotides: TGCGCCAGCAGCTTGGGGAGTACGGGAAACACCATATATTTT. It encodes CASSLGSTGNTIYF.

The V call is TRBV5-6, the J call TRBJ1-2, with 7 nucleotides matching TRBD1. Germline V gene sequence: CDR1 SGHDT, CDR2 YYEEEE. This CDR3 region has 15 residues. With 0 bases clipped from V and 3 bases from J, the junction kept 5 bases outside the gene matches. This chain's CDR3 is CASSLGDSKYYGYTF. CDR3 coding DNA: TGTGCCAGCAGCTTGGGGGACAGCAAATACTATGGCTACACCTTC.

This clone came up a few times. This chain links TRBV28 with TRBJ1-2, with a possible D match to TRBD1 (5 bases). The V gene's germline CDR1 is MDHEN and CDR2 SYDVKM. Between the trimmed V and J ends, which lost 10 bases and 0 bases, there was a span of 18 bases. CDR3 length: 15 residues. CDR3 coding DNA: TGTGCCACTGAGGGAGGGGACCCAGCTAACTATGGCTACACCTTC. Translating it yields CATEGGDPANYGYTF.

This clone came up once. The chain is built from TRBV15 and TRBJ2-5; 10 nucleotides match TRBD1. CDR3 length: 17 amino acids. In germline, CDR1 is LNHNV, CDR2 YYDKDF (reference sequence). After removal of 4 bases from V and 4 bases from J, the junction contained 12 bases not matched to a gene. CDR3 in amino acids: CATSTGRDRGFTETQYF. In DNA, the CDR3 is TGTGCCACCAGCACCGGGAGGGACAGGGGCTTCACAGAGACCCAGTACTTC.

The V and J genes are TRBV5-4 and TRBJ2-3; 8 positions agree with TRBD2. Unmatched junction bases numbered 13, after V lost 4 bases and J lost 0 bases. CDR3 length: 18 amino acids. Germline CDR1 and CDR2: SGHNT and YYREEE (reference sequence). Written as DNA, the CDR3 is TGTGCCAGCAGCGCGGGACTAGGAATAGGAGCTAGCACAGATACGCAGTATTTT. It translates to CASSAGLGIGASTDTQYF.

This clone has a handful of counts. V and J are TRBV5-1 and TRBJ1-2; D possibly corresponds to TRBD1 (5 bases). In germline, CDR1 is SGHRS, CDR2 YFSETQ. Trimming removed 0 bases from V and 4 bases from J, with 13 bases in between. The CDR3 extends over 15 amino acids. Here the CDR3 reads CASSLEGKGLYGYTF. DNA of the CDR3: TGCGCCAGCAGCTTGGAGGGCAAGGGACTCTATGGCTACACCTTC.

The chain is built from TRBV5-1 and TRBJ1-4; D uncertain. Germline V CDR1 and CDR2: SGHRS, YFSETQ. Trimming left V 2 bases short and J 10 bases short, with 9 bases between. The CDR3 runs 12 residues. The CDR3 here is CASSFGSGKLFF. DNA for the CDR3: TGCGCCAGCAGCTTTGGCTCCGGAAAACTGTTTTTT.

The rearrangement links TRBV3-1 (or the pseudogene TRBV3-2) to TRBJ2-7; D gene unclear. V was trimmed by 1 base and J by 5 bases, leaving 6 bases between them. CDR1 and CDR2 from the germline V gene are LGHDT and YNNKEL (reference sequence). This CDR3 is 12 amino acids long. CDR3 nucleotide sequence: TGTGCCAGCAGCCAAGTGAAGCACGAGCAGTACTTC. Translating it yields CASSQVKHEQYF.

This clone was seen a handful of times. Written as DNA, the CDR3 is TGTGCCAGCAGCTCATCATATGAGCAGTTCTTC. Its protein product is CASSSSYEQFF. The chain carries TRBV11-2 and TRBJ2-1; D is unresolved. Germline V CDR1 and CDR2: SGHAT, FQNNGV. V was shortened by 4 bases and J by 8 bases, with 6 bases between the two germline ends. The CDR3 covers 11 residues.

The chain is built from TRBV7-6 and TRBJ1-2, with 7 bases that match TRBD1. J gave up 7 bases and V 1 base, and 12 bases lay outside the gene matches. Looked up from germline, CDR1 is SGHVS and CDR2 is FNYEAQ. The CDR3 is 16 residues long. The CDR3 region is CASSLEPGQTPLGYTF. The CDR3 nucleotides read TGTGCCAGCAGCTTAGAGCCGGGACAGACTCCTCTTGGCTACACCTTC.

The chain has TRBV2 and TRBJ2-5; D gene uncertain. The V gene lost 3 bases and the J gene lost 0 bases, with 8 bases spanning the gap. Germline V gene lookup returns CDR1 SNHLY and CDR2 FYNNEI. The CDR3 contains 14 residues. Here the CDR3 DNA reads TGTGCCAGCAGTGAGGAACAGTACCAAGAGACCCAGTACTTC. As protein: CASSEEQYQETQYF. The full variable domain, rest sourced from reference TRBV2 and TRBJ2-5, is EPEVTQTPSHQVTQMGQEVILRCVPISNHLYFYWYRQILGQKVEFLVSFYNNEISEKSEIFDDQFSVERPDGSNFTLKIRSTKLEDSAMYFCASSEEQYQETQYFGPGTRLLVL.

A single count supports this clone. The CDR3 DNA reads TGTGCCAGCAGCTTGACAGTAAGCTCTGGAAACACCATATATTTT. Translated: CASSLTVSSGNTIYF. The rearrangement links TRBV5-5 to TRBJ1-3; no reliable D call. The V gene lost 1 base and the J gene lost 0 bases, with 8 bases spanning the gap. This CDR3 is 15 amino acids long. Germline V gene lookup returns CDR1 SGHKS and CDR2 YYEKEE (reference sequence).

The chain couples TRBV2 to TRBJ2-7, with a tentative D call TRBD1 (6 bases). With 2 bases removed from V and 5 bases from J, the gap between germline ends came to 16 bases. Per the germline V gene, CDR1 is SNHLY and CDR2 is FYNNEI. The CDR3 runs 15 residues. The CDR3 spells CASSENRQVTNEQYF. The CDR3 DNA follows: TGTGCCAGCAGTGAAAATAGACAGGTGACCAACGAGCAGTACTTC.

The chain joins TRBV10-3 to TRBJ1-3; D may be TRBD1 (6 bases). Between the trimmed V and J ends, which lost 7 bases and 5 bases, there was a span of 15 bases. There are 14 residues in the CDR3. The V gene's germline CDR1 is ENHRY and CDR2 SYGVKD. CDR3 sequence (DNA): TGTGCCATCATGGACAGCGGACAGCGAAACACCATATATTTT. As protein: CAIMDSGQRNTIYF.

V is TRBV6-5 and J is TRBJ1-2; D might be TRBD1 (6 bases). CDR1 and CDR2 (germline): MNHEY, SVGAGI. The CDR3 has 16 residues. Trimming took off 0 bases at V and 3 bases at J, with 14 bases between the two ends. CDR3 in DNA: TGTGCCAGCAGTTACTCGACAGGCCTAAAACACTATGGCTACACCTTC. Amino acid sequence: CASSYSTGLKHYGYTF.

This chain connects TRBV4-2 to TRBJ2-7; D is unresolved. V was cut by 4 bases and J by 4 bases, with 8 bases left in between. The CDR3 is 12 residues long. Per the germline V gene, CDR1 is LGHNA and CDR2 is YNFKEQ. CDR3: CASSRSSYEQYF. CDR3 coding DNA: TGTGCCAGCAGCCGGAGCAGTTACGAGCAGTACTTC.